This TCR beta chain emerged from a study of shared clonotypes between healthy human individuals. In the study overall: CD8 memory received one plate per donor, CD8 naive two, CD4 memory three and CD4 naive three. Notes on the study in general: Some naive CD4 clonotypes, roughly 5%, turned up in common across several donors. Sharing of clonotypes among donors was expected to vary with sequencing depth. Large depth notwithstanding, sorted-subset sequencing proved incomplete by rarefaction.

V gave up 2 bases and J gave up 7 bases, with 24 bases separating them. The CDR3 sequence is 17 residues long. The germline V gene has CDR1 MNHNS and CDR2 SASEGT. Selected positively for CCR7 and CD45RO-negative, naive CD8 cells excluded terminally differentiated effector memory CD45RA+ cells. On this clone: What it recognizes is unknown.

The protocol was immunoSEQ multiplex PCR, while the TCRdb copy is restricted to in-frame clones and leaves out a portion. The data contain millions of clones, about 92% of them singletons. The source material was naive CD8+ T cells from PBMCs. The sequence derives from a young man in good health. Some clones in this sample may be carry-over from other donors' samples. The chain has TRBV6-1 and TRBJ2-7, with D maybe TRBD2 (5 bases). CDR3 region: CASSERAGGFQAGEQYF. As DNA, the CDR3 is TGTGCCAGCAGTGAACGGGCAGGTGGCTTCCAGGCGGGTGAGCAGTACTTC.